The 7 T cell receptor beta chains listed next were all sequenced from one sample in a study of Graves' ophthalmopathy and Graves' hyperthyroidism. RNA served as the template for amplifying TCR beta CDR3 regions. First-round RT-PCR with HTBI primers preceded a second-round multiplex PCR. Using its own MiXCR run on the multiplex PCR reads, TCRdb lists one record per CDR3 protein. The sample carries roughly 1.1 million distinct CDR3 sequences, around a third recorded once. Material for sequencing was peripheral blood or thyroid tissue (not recorded which). The receptors here all came from an adult man with Graves' hyperthyroidism.

The chain combines TRBV12-3 or TRBV12-4 with TRBJ1-2, with 8 bases matching TRBD1. With V trimmed by 3 bases and J by 4 bases, 4 bases remained unmatched. The CDR3 is 14 amino acids. In DNA, the CDR3 is TGTGCCAGCAGTTTCGGACAGGGACTCTATGGCTACACCTTC. Translating it yields CASSFGQGLYGYTF.

This clonotype has at least ten counts. V gene TRBV5-1 combines with J gene TRBJ2-5, with D possibly being TRBD1 (5 bases). Looked up from germline, CDR1 is SGHRS and CDR2 is YFSETQ. The V and J ends lost 0 bases and 3 bases respectively, with 6 bases between them. CDR3 length equals 13 residues. The CDR3 DNA reads as TGCGCCAGCAGCTTGGCGACAGAAGAGACCCAGTACTTC. Its protein is CASSLATEETQYF.

This chain uses TRBV25-1 with TRBJ2-7; D might be TRBD1 or TRBD2, each matching 5 bases. Trimming stripped 1 base from V and 5 bases from J, with 15 bases between. Looked up from germline, CDR1 is MGHDK and CDR2 is SYGVNS. The CDR3 runs 15 residues. The CDR3: CASSEFPGQGHEQYF. CDR3 bases: TGTGCCAGCAGTGAATTCCCGGGGCAAGGTCACGAGCAGTACTTC.

Ten or more counts support this clonotype. The chain recombines TRBV2 with TRBJ2-7; D call uncertain. Germline V gene lookup returns CDR1 SNHLY and CDR2 FYNNEI. This CDR3 region has 12 residues. Trimming took 6 bases from V and 4 from J, leaving 10 bases between them. CDR3: CASRPDVYEQYF. For the CDR3, the DNA is TGTGCCAGCAGGCCAGACGTATACGAGCAGTACTTC.

This chain connects TRBV5-4 to TRBJ2-5, with a tentative D call TRBD2 (6 bases). The CDR3 has 15 amino acids. CDR1 is SGHNT and CDR2 is YYREEE in the germline V gene (reference sequence). The germline V and J ends were trimmed by 2 bases and 1 base, with 12 bases remaining between them. In nucleotides, the CDR3 is TGTGCCAGCAGCTTCGGAGGGAGTTCCCAAGAGACCCAGTACTTC. Translation gives CASSFGGSSQETQYF.

There are many counts of this clonotype. V usage is TRBV29-1 and J usage is TRBJ1-2; TRBD1 agrees at 8 bases. This CDR3 spans 13 amino acids. The V and J ends lost 5 bases and 3 bases, in that order; junction bases with no gene match: 5. From germline, CDR1 is SQVTM and CDR2 ANQGSEA. CDR3 DNA: TGCAGCGTTCCGGGACAGGAGGACTATGGCTACACCTTC. Its translation: CSVPGQEDYGYTF.

This clonotype was observed many times. The V and J genes are TRBV9 and TRBJ1-1, with TRBD1 as a possible D gene (5 bases). The CDR3 loop spans 13 amino acids. Germline CDR1 is SGDLS and CDR2 is YYNGEE. V was pared by 3 bases and J by 6 bases, with 12 bases between. CDR3 sequence (DNA): TGTGCCAGCAGCGACAAGGGGAGCTCTGAAGCTTTCTTT. Protein sequence: CASSDKGSSEAFF.